Included here is one T cell receptor (beta chain) sequence, with context. The record originates from a study of blood T cell repertoires in COVID-19. Study details: The samples span acute and convalescent COVID-19 from the United States, Italy and Spain. In each case, the material was cDNA or gDNA derived from T cells, B-cell-depleted T cells, or PBMCs.

Original methodology: From reference gene primer amplification, estimates of nucleated cell counts were derived. The repertoire was sequenced with immunoSEQ multiplex PCR; TCRdb's copy has only in-frame clones and lacks some. For V, J and clone size, that table is used; D and trimming come from the DNA. The sample includes 150,000 or so clones, around 86% of them seen just once. Germline V lookup: CDR1 MDHEN, CDR2 SYDVKM. V lost 5 bases to trimming and J lost 4 bases; unmatched junction nucleotides: 10. CDR3 length: 15 residues. The sequence came from a man older than 75 with acute or convalescent COVID-19. Material for sequencing was peripheral blood. The chain has TRBV28 and TRBJ1-1, with TRBD1 identical over 7 bases. The CDR3 coding sequence is TGTGCCAGCAGTGGGTCGACAGGGTCGGGCACTGAAGCTTTCTTT. This gives the protein CASSGSTGSGTEAFF. The full variable domain, its missing parts supplied by reference TRBV28 and TRBJ1-1, is DVKVTQSSRYLVKRTGEKVFLECVQDMDHENMFWYRQDPGLGLRLIYFSYDVKMKEKGDIPEGYSVSREKKERFSLILESASTNQTSMYLCASSGSTGSGTEAFFGQGTRLTVV.